This T cell receptor beta chain was observed in a study of regulatory T cells in long-lasting Graves disease. Notes on the study in general: Relative to newly diagnosed Graves' patients, persistent ones had lower TCR diversity.

With regard to this clonotype: Antigen specificity is unknown.

The TCR beta library used iRepertoire HTBI primers with Arm-PCR amplification of CDR3. A single record per CDR3 protein comes from TCRdb applying MiXCR to the multiplex PCR reads. This table has approximately 360,000 distinct CDR3 sequences, more than 20% appearing once. Trimming stripped 7 bases from V and 2 bases from J, with 18 bases between. The CDR3 length is 15 residues. Germline lookup yields CDR1 LNHDA and CDR2 SQIVND (reference sequence). Time point specified: persistent/refractory GD, antithyroid drugs over 5 years with positive TRAb. TCR sequences were obtained from RNA taken from PBMCs. The chain recombines TRBV19 with TRBJ2-7; D is ambiguous. The receptor comes from a middle-aged woman with Graves disease. This specimen consisted of peripheral blood mononuclear cells (PBMCs), obtained when the disease was refractory, from a patient treated with antithyroid drugs. Here the CDR3 reads CASTQSADTPYEQYF. The CDR3 nucleotides read TGTGCCAGTACTCAAAGCGCGGATACCCCCTACGAGCAGTACTTC.